This TCR beta chain was captured by sequencing in a study of T cell changes during pregnancy in multiple sclerosis. TCRdb keeps only in-frame clones here, not all; method: immunoSEQ multiplex PCR. Of around 17,000 clones in the sample, almost 96% were seen once. CDR3 size: 14 residues. Germline values: CDR1 SGHRS, CDR2 YFSETQ. V trimming: 4 bases; J trimming: 3 bases; junction bases outside the gene matches: 5. The chain links TRBV5-1 to TRBJ1-1, with 8 bases lining up with TRBD1. This specimen consisted of peripheral blood, obtained in the third trimester of pregnancy. The sequence came from a female donor with multiple sclerosis, enrolled in a pregnancy study. The DNA of the CDR3 is TGCGCCAGCAGCGTTAGACAGGGGCACACTGAAGCTTTCTTT. Residues: CASSVRQGHTEAFF.